Described below is a single T cell receptor (beta chain) sequence and its context. The antigen is undetermined. The record originates from a study of cytomegalovirus exposure and HLA in healthy donors. Study conclusions and caveats: Cytomegalovirus-associated TCR beta chains were listed, numbering some 180.

Each donor was healthy, and each was a bone marrow donor. 13 Jbeta primers and 60 Vbeta primers were used for the PCR. Libraries were prepared by immunoSEQ multiplex PCR; TCRdb keeps only in-frame clonotypes and omits some of them. The sample yields over 100,000 clones, around 86% seen once. The CDR3 runs 15 residues. Trimming removed 0 bases from V and 8 bases from J; junction bases left unmatched: 6. Germline-derived CDR1 and CDR2 are SGHNT and YYREEE (reference sequence). The material sequenced was PBMCs. This TCR derives from a young woman in good health and CMV-seronegative. V usage is TRBV5-4 and J usage is TRBJ2-1; TRBD2 agrees at 9 bases. The chain's CDR3 is CASSLGAGGFDEQFF. The CDR3 DNA reads TGTGCCAGCAGCTTGGGGGCGGGAGGGTTCGATGAGCAGTTCTTC.